The sample holds one count of the clone carrying this TCR beta chain. This sample is part of a study of blood T cell repertoires in COVID-19. The overall study: COVID-19 samples from acute and convalescent phases originated in the United States, Italy and Spain. T cells, B-cell-depleted T cells, or PBMCs supplied cDNA or gDNA.

Germline V gives CDR1 SNHLY, CDR2 FYNNEI. There are 15 residues in the CDR3. The V end was cut by 7 bases, the J end by 0 bases, with 13 bases between. Authors' analysis steps: From reference gene primer amplification, estimates of nucleated cell counts were derived. Measured with immunoSEQ multiplex PCR; TCRdb has only the in-frame clones, and not every one. D and trimming were read from the DNA, whereas the V and J calls and clone size are those reported in that table. The repertoire holds 90,000 or so clones, with roughly 83% as singletons. The chain is built from TRBV2 and TRBJ2-1; TRBD1 is a possible D gene (5 bases). This sequence was found in a human donor in a cohort sampled during active COVID-19. Material for sequencing was peripheral blood. The CDR3 DNA reads TGTGCCAGCAATCCGACAGCTAGCTCCTACAATGAGCAGTTCTTC. It is translated as CASNPTASSYNEQFF.